This passage covers 20 T cell receptor beta chains from one sample sequenced in a study of vaccination effects on CD4 cells after COVID-19. TCRdb's copy holds only in-frame clones and misses some; the assay was immunoSEQ multiplex PCR. The top ten clones hold around 16% of a sample with around 26,000 clones, 78% of them seen once. Their specific antigens are unknown. Expansion of antigen-specific CD4+ T cells with viral peptide pools was carried out by the ViraFEST assay before sequencing. On roughly day 9 of culture, CD4+ T cells were separated out. Documented for the person is a PCR-confirmed SARS-CoV-2 infection occurring between March and December 2020. The source material was CD4+ T cells from PBMCs cultured with HCoV-NL63 spike peptides, sampled before COVID-19 vaccination. All receptors come from a human donor who had a prior SARS-CoV-2 infection.

This chain links TRBV2 with TRBJ1-5; the match to TRBD1 covers 7 bases. Per the germline V gene, CDR1 is SNHLY and CDR2 is FYNNEI. The length of the CDR3 is 13 residues. V gave up 7 bases and J gave up 3 bases; unmatched junction bases: 3. CDR3 sequence: CASTDRDNQPQHF. The CDR3 region has the DNA TGTGCCAGCACCGACAGGGACAATCAGCCCCAGCATTTT.

The V and J genes are TRBV19 and TRBJ1-1; unclear D gene. Germline V gene lookup returns CDR1 LNHDA and CDR2 SQIVND (reference sequence). Trimming removed 5 bases from V and 2 bases from J, with 15 bases in between. This CDR3 comprises 15 residues. The CDR3 is CASSLRPAGNTEAFF. DNA of the CDR3: TGTGCCAGTAGTCTACGCCCGGCCGGAAACACTGAAGCTTTCTTT.

The genes are TRBV7-3 and TRBJ2-1; D gene ambiguous. V was clipped by 1 base and J by 5 bases, with 6 bases between them. Germline lookup yields CDR1 SGHTA and CDR2 FQGTGA. The CDR3 consists of 13 residues. As DNA, the CDR3 is TGTGCCAGCAGCTTAAGCTTAAACAATGAGCAGTTCTTC. Protein sequence: CASSLSLNNEQFF.

The chain recombines TRBV29-1 with TRBJ1-2; 8 positions match TRBD1. Germline assignment: CDR1 SQVTM and CDR2 ANQGSEA. This CDR3 is built from 13 residues. V dropped 6 bases and J dropped 4; count of bases not matched to a gene: 7. The DNA for the CDR3 is TGCAGCGTCCTAGGACAGGGCCTCTATGGCTACACCTTC. Protein product: CSVLGQGLYGYTF.

The V and J genes are TRBV7-3 and TRBJ2-3; 7 bases line up with TRBD2. The CDR3 is 15 amino acids. Germline CDR1 is SGHTA and CDR2 is FQGTGA. Trimming at V came to 4 bases and at J to 4 bases, leaving 8 bases not matched to a gene. The DNA of the CDR3 is TGTGCCAGCAGCTCGCGCCTTAGCGGGTCAGATACGCAGTATTTT. The encoded protein is CASSSRLSGSDTQYF.

The chain is built from TRBV6-6 and TRBJ2-7; TRBD1 or TRBD2 may be the D gene (5 bases each). CDR1 and CDR2 (germline): MNHNY, SVGAGI (reference sequence). There are 15 residues in the CDR3. The germline V and J ends were trimmed by 0 bases and 4 bases, with 13 bases remaining between them. This chain's CDR3 is CASSYSTMGDYEQYF. CDR3 sequence (DNA): TGTGCCAGCAGTTACTCGACCATGGGGGATTACGAGCAGTACTTC.

The V call is TRBV9, the J call TRBJ1-3; a possible D gene is TRBD1 (5 bases). This CDR3 contains 16 residues. The V gene's germline CDR1 is SGDLS and CDR2 YYNGEE. Deletions cut 0 bases from V and 2 bases from J, with 12 bases between. CDR3 loop: CASSVEAGRPGNTIYF. In DNA, the CDR3 is TGTGCCAGCAGCGTAGAGGCAGGGCGCCCTGGAAACACCATATATTTT.

This clone has just a few counts. The chain joins TRBV7-9 to TRBJ1-3; D not certain. V was cut by 5 bases and J by 3 bases, with 11 bases left in between. Germline CDR1 and CDR2: SEHNR and FQNEAQ (reference sequence). The CDR3 extends over 14 amino acids. The CDR3 loop is CASSPTYLGNTIYF. For the CDR3, the DNA is TGTGCCAGCAGCCCGACCTACCTTGGAAACACCATATATTTT.

V gene TRBV18 combines with J gene TRBJ2-3, with 7 bases aligning to TRBD1. V was clipped by 3 bases and J by 5 bases; unmatched bases: 2. Germline CDR1 and CDR2: KGHSH and LQKENI. The length of the CDR3 is 13 residues. In DNA form, the CDR3 reads TGTGCCAGCTCACCCGACAGGGAAGATACGCAGTATTTT. Amino acids: CASSPDREDTQYF.

The CDR3, as DNA: TGCGCCAGCAGCTTGGGAGCGGCTGGGGCCAACGTCCTGACTTTC. Its protein is CASSLGAAGANVLTF. This chain links TRBV5-1 with TRBJ2-6, with D perhaps TRBD2 (5 bases). V lost 0 bases, J lost 2 bases, and 6 bases lay in between. CDR1 and CDR2 from the germline V gene are SGHRS and YFSETQ. This CDR3 has 15 amino acids.

This clone is a singleton in its sample. The V call is TRBV6-5, the J call TRBJ1-1, with D unclear. The CDR3 is 11 amino acids. Germline CDR1 and CDR2: MNHEY and SVGAGI. The V gene lost 8 bases and the J gene lost 0 bases, with 4 bases spanning the gap. The CDR3 nucleotides read TGTGCCAGCCAGGTGAACACTGAAGCTTTCTTT. Protein product: CASQVNTEAFF.

The gene calls are TRBV18 and TRBJ2-5; D is unclear. Germline lookup yields CDR1 KGHSH and CDR2 LQKENI. This CDR3 comprises 12 residues. V was clipped by 6 bases and J by 2 bases, with 7 bases between them. The CDR3 DNA reads as TGTGCCAGCTCGTCGCAACAAGAGACCCAGTACTTC. Translating it yields CASSSQQETQYF.

The chain uses TRBV5-4 and TRBJ2-5; perhaps TRBD2 as D (7 bases). Looked up from germline, CDR1 is SGHNT and CDR2 is YYREEE (reference sequence). The length of the CDR3 is 14 residues. Trimming took 5 bases from V and 3 from J, leaving 14 bases between them. The CDR3 nucleotides are TGTGCCAGCAGTCTGGGGGCGGGGGAAGAGACCCAGTACTTC. Encoded protein: CASSLGAGEETQYF. The variable domain in full, completed from reference TRBV5-4 and TRBJ2-5, reads ETGVTQSPTHLIKTRGQQVTLRCSSQSGHNTVSWYQQALGQGPQFIFQYYREEENGRGNFPPRFSGLQFPNYSSELNVNALELDDSALYLCASSLGAGEETQYFGPGTRLLVL.

This chain links TRBV5-1 with TRBJ2-7; D unclear. The V gene's germline CDR1 is SGHRS and CDR2 YFSETQ. The ends were cut back, 2 bases at V and 0 bases at J, with 18 bases in the middle. CDR3 length equals 17 residues. For the CDR3, the DNA is TGCGCCAGCAGCTTAGATCAGACATTAACAAGCTCCTACGAGCAGTACTTC. It is translated as CASSLDQTLTSSYEQYF. Variable domain in full (rest from reference TRBV5-1 and TRBJ2-7): KAGVTQTPRYLIKTRGQQVTLSCSPISGHRSVSWYQQTPGQGLQFLFEYFSETQRNKGNFPGRFSGRQFSNSRSEMNVSTLELGDSALYLCASSLDQTLTSSYEQYFGPGTRLTVT.

The rearrangement uses TRBV9 and TRBJ2-3; D gene uncertain. CDR3 length: 16 amino acids. The germline V gene has CDR1 SGDLS and CDR2 YYNGEE. The V and J ends lost 0 bases and 2 bases respectively, with 13 bases between them. CDR3 residues: CASSVDPGLHTDTQYF. CDR3 DNA sequence: TGTGCCAGCAGCGTAGATCCGGGCCTCCACACAGATACGCAGTATTTT. The whole variable domain, remainder taken from reference TRBV9 and TRBJ2-3, is DSGVTQTPKHLITATGQRVTLRCSPRSGDLSVYWYQQSLDQGLQFLIQYYNGEERAKGNILERFSAQQFPDLHSELNLSSLELGDSALYFCASSVDPGLHTDTQYFGPGTRLTVL.

This chain joins TRBV10-2 and TRBJ2-5; TRBD2 matches 9 bases. The CDR3 length is 16 residues. Per the germline V gene, CDR1 is WSHSY and CDR2 is SAAADI. The V gene end was trimmed by 6 bases and the J gene end by 5 bases; junction bases not matched to a gene: 13. CDR3 residues: CASSVTRGGAVETQYF. CDR3 nucleotide sequence: TGCGCCAGCAGCGTGACCCGCGGGGGGGCGGTTGAGACCCAGTACTTC.

This chain uses TRBV15 with TRBJ2-4; D unresolved. The CDR3 length is 13 residues. The germline V and J ends were trimmed by 1 base and 9 bases, with 10 bases remaining between them. Germline V CDR1 and CDR2: LNHNV, YYDKDF (reference sequence). CDR3 sequence reads: CATSRGSYGIQYF. CDR3 in DNA: TGTGCCACCAGCAGAGGAAGTTATGGCATTCAGTACTTC. The variable domain in full, with the rest retrieved from reference TRBV15 and TRBJ2-4, is DAMVIQNPRYQVTQFGKPVTLSCSQTLNHNVMYWYQQKSSQAPKLLFHYYDKDFNNEADTPDNFQSRRPNTSFCFLDIRSPGLGDTAMYLCATSRGSYGIQYFGAGTRLSVL.

The chain combines TRBV27 with TRBJ2-1; 12 nucleotides line up with TRBD2. With 6 bases clipped from V and 8 bases from J, the junction kept 17 bases outside the gene matches. The CDR3 totals 18 residues. Germline V gene lookup returns CDR1 MNHEY and CDR2 SMNVEV (reference sequence). The chain's CDR3 is CASRTRRLAGGTGDEQFF. The CDR3 coding sequence is TGTGCCAGCAGGACCCGGCGGCTAGCGGGGGGGACTGGGGATGAGCAGTTCTTC.

This chain uses TRBV4-1 with TRBJ2-5; no definite D call. V was clipped by 1 base and J by 2 bases, with 8 bases between them. CDR3 length: 14 residues. Germline lookup yields CDR1 MGHRA and CDR2 YSYEKL. The CDR3, as DNA: TGCGCCAGCAGCCAAGGGGGTTTGCAAGAGACCCAGTACTTC. Its protein product is CASSQGGLQETQYF.

The J gene is TRBJ1-1, the V gene TRBV6-5, with TRBD1 identical over 8 bases. V shed 4 bases, J shed 8 bases, and the junction held 6 bases outside the gene matches. The CDR3 sequence is 13 residues long. Germline CDR1 and CDR2: MNHEY and SVGAGI. CDR3: CASSSKTGVEAFF. CDR3 DNA sequence: TGTGCCAGCAGTTCCAAGACAGGGGTCGAAGCTTTCTTT.